A single sample gave rise to the 28 T cell receptor beta chains below, sequenced in a study of cytomegalovirus exposure and HLA in healthy donors. Use of 60 Vbeta and 13 Jbeta primers characterized the PCR. Only in-frame clones appear in the TCRdb table, and some are missing; sequencing was by immunoSEQ multiplex PCR. The profile covers 130,000 or so clones, with roughly 80% appearing a single time and roughly 2.1% taken by the ten largest. The sample consisted of PBMCs. Receptor source: a woman aged 40 to 49 in good health and CMV-seropositive.

The chain uses TRBV5-1 and TRBJ1-6; 9 bases map to TRBD1. V was clipped by 4 bases and J by 9 bases; unmatched bases: 5. The CDR3 extends over 14 amino acids. Germline-derived CDR1 and CDR2 are SGHRS and YFSETQ. In DNA, the CDR3 is TGCGCCAGCAGCAGGGACAGGGTCAGTTCACCCCTCCACTTT. Protein sequence: CASSRDRVSSPLHF.

This chain joins TRBV9 and TRBJ2-7; 11 bases map to TRBD1. Germline V gene data show CDR1 as SGDLS and CDR2 as YYNGEE. The ends lost 4 bases at V and 1 base at J; junction bases unmatched: 7. The CDR3 consists of 16 residues. In nucleotides, the CDR3 is TGTGCCAGCAGCCGAAACGGACAGGGGGCGTCCTACGAGCAGTACTTC. Protein product: CASSRNGQGASYEQYF.

The J gene is TRBJ2-3, the V gene TRBV6-5, with D perhaps matching TRBD2 (5 bases). Germline V gene lookup returns CDR1 MNHEY and CDR2 SVGAGI. Trimming took 0 bases from V and 3 from J, leaving 10 bases between them. CDR3 size: 15 residues. CDR3 in amino acids: CASSYSAGWTDTQYF. The CDR3 DNA sequence: TGTGCCAGCAGTTACTCCGCGGGTTGGACAGATACGCAGTATTTT.

This clone occurred once. The J gene is TRBJ2-5, the V gene TRBV7-3; weak D call: TRBD2 (7 bases). Germline loops: CDR1 SGHTA, CDR2 FQGTGA. The CDR3 is 16 amino acids. The ends were cut back, 4 bases at V and 4 bases at J, with 19 bases in the middle. As DNA, the CDR3 is TGTGCCAGCAGCTCCGCCGGAGGGGGGGGCCGAGAGACCCAGTACTTC. This sequence encodes CASSSAGGGGRETQYF.

The genes are TRBV7-9 and TRBJ2-2, with TRBD1 matching 10 bases. The CDR3 loop spans 16 amino acids. Looked up from germline, CDR1 is SEHNR and CDR2 is FQNEAQ (reference sequence). V shed 5 bases, J shed 4 bases, and the junction held 7 bases outside the gene matches. The CDR3 spells CASSLDRGRSTGELFF. As DNA, the CDR3 is TGTGCCAGCAGCCTTGACAGGGGGCGCAGCACCGGGGAGCTGTTTTTT.

The chain uses TRBV18 and TRBJ1-2, with a tentative D call TRBD1 (5 bases). V was trimmed by 3 bases and J by 6 bases, leaving 11 bases between them. CDR3 length equals 13 residues. CDR1 is KGHSH and CDR2 is LQKENI in the germline V gene. CDR3 coding DNA: TGTGCCAGCTCACCGTCGGGGGAAGATGGCTACACCTTC. Translating it yields CASSPSGEDGYTF.

In its sample, this clone was seen a few times. V gene TRBV10-3 combines with J gene TRBJ1-6, with D possibly being TRBD1 (5 bases). Germline V gene data show CDR1 as ENHRY and CDR2 as SYGVKD. This CDR3 has 17 amino acids. Trimming left V 0 bases short and J 2 bases short, with 11 bases between. The CDR3 sequence: CAISESTGGPYNSPLHF. The CDR3 coding sequence is TGTGCCATCAGTGAGTCGACGGGGGGACCCTATAATTCACCCCTCCACTTT.

As DNA, the CDR3 is TGTGCCAGCAGTTCGACCGGGGGGACTTACAATGAGCAGTTCTTC. This sequence encodes CASSSTGGTYNEQFF. The chain employs TRBV6-5 and TRBJ2-1; TRBD2 matches 7 bases. CDR1 is MNHEY, CDR2 SVGAGI, per germline. V trimming: 4 bases; J trimming: 4 bases; junction bases outside the gene matches: 7. This CDR3 has 15 residues.

Notes on this clone: Other nucleotide sequences from this sample produce the same CDR3. This chain uses TRBV28 with TRBJ2-7, with 11 bases identical to TRBD2. The V segment lost 2 bases and the J segment 1 base; nucleotides outside the gene matches: 1. The CDR3 sequence is 15 residues long. CDR1 and CDR2 from the germline V gene are MDHEN and SYDVKM. CDR3 protein: CASSLGTSGSYEQYF. The CDR3 DNA follows: TGTGCCAGCAGTTTAGGGACTAGCGGATCCTACGAGCAGTACTTC.

V gene TRBV28 combines with J gene TRBJ1-2, with 10 bases that match TRBD1. CDR3 length: 14 amino acids. Germline V gene sequence: CDR1 MDHEN, CDR2 SYDVKM. The ends lost 6 bases at V and 7 bases at J; junction bases unmatched: 8. CDR3 residues: CASRQTGGTPGYTF. In DNA, the CDR3 is TGTGCCAGCAGGCAGACAGGGGGCACTCCTGGCTACACCTTC.

The rearrangement links TRBV15 to TRBJ1-5, with D maybe TRBD1 (6 bases). Trimming left V 7 bases short and J 3 bases short, with 25 bases between. From germline, CDR1 is LNHNV and CDR2 YYDKDF (reference sequence). This CDR3 contains 18 residues. CDR3 nucleotide sequence: TGTGCCACCAACCGAGTGAGGGGGGGACCGGAATACAATCAGCCCCAGCATTTT. Translation gives CATNRVRGGPEYNQPQHF.

There are a few counts of this clone. The chain is built from TRBV4-2 and TRBJ2-1; 8 nucleotides agree with TRBD2. The CDR3 is made up of 16 amino acids. Germline-derived CDR1 and CDR2 are LGHNA and YNFKEQ. The junction had 14 bases not matched to a gene; V was cut back by 6 bases and J by 7 bases. The CDR3 coding sequence is TGTGCCAGCAGTCCGGACATCAGCGGGGGTGGGAATGAGCAGTTCTTC. This sequence encodes CASSPDISGGGNEQFF.

This sequence joins TRBV19 and TRBJ2-1; tentative D call: TRBD1 (6 bases). The CDR3 has 16 amino acids. CDR1 and CDR2 from the germline V gene are LNHDA and SQIVND (reference sequence). Trimming shortened V by 1 base and J by 5 bases, and 15 bases separated the two germline ends. In DNA, the CDR3 is TGTGCCAGTAGTATAGTAGGGGGTTCTCTACACAATGAGCAGTTCTTC. It specifies CASSIVGGSLHNEQFF.

The chain carries TRBV1 and TRBJ2-7; the DNA was not used to check the table's D call, TRBD2. TRBV1 is termed a pseudogene. The length of the CDR3 is 16 residues. CDR3 in DNA: TGCACCAGCAGCCACCAGACTAGCGCGAGCTCCTACGAGCAGTACTTC. This gives the protein CTSSHQTSASSYEQYF.

The V gene is TRBV4-3, the J gene TRBJ2-6, with 8 bases matching TRBD1. The CDR3 is 17 amino acids. Trimming cost V 2 bases and J 0 bases; bases outside gene matches: 3. Germline V CDR1 and CDR2: LGHNA, YSLEER. CDR3 loop: CASSQQGANSGANVLTF. The CDR3 nucleotides read TGCGCCAGCAGCCAACAGGGGGCCAACTCTGGGGCCAACGTCCTGACTTTC.

This chain joins TRBV7-2 and TRBJ1-4; the D gene is possibly TRBD1 (5 bases). Germline CDR1 reads SGHTA; CDR2 reads FQGNSA. Trimming took off 3 bases at V and 8 bases at J, with 13 bases between the two ends. The CDR3 runs 14 residues. CDR3 DNA: TGTGCCAGCAGCTTCCGGGGGATGGAAGAAAAACTGTTTTTT. Translated, it gives CASSFRGMEEKLFF.

This clone was seen a handful of times. J is TRBJ1-6 and V is TRBV27, with D unresolved. Germline-derived CDR1 and CDR2 are MNHEY and SMNVEV (reference sequence). This CDR3 spans 13 amino acids. Trimming removed 6 bases at V and 7 bases at J, with 10 bases between. The CDR3 DNA follows: TGTGCCAGCAGCCCTGGAGGGAATTCACCCCTCCACTTT. Translating it yields CASSPGGNSPLHF.

The CDR3: CASKEGVPYEQYF. Here the CDR3 DNA reads TGTGCCAGCAAGGAAGGGGTCCCCTACGAGCAGTACTTC. The chain combines TRBV18 with TRBJ2-7, with a possible D match to TRBD1 (5 bases). The CDR3 is 13 amino acids. V lost 8 bases to trimming and J lost 2 bases, with 13 bases between them. CDR1 and CDR2 from the germline V gene are KGHSH and LQKENI.

This chain joins TRBV5-4 and TRBJ2-5, with 10 bases identical to TRBD1. The J call could be wrong; TRBJ2-7 is a better fit for the DNA end. The CDR3 spans 15 residues. CDR1 and CDR2 from the germline V gene are SGHNT and YYREEE (reference sequence). DNA of the CDR3: TGTGCCAGCAGCTTGTTAGGGACAGGGGTAATCGAGCAGTACTTC. Protein product: CASSLLGTGVIEQYF.

The J gene is TRBJ2-3, the V gene TRBV7-2, with 8 bases matching TRBD1. This CDR3 region has 14 residues. V trimming: 5 bases; J trimming: 1 base; junction bases outside the gene matches: 2. Per germline, CDR1 SGHTA and CDR2 FQGNSA. CDR3: CASSMDRGTDTQYF. The DNA for the CDR3 is TGTGCCAGCAGCATGGACAGGGGCACAGATACGCAGTATTTT.

The chain couples TRBV2 to TRBJ1-2, with D tentatively TRBD1 (5 bases). CDR1 is SNHLY and CDR2 is FYNNEI in the germline V gene. The CDR3 spans 16 residues. V was shortened by 0 bases and J by 0 bases, with 11 bases between the two germline ends. As DNA, the CDR3 is TGTGCCAGCAGTGAAGCGATAAAGACAGCTAACTATGGCTACACCTTC. Amino acid sequence: CASSEAIKTANYGYTF.

This chain links TRBV6-4 with TRBJ2-5, with 11 bases lining up with TRBD1. The length of the CDR3 is 13 residues. CDR1 is MRHNA, CDR2 SNTAGT, per germline. V gave up 4 bases and J gave up 7 bases; unmatched junction bases: 2. The CDR3 region has the DNA TGTGCCAGCAGTGTTGGGACAGGGGGGACCCAGTACTTC. Its translation: CASSVGTGGTQYF.

The chain links TRBV10-3 to TRBJ2-7, with D possibly TRBD1 on 6 matching bases. Germline CDR1 ENHRY, CDR2 SYGVKD. Trimming pared 3 bases from V and 3 bases from J, leaving 21 bases between. CDR3 size: 17 residues. The CDR3 here is CAISDGEQGVLIYEQYF. The CDR3 region has the DNA TGTGCCATCAGTGATGGGGAACAGGGAGTACTAATCTACGAGCAGTACTTC.

The count of this clone is one. This chain uses TRBV10-3 with TRBJ2-1, with 12 nucleotides matching TRBD2. The length of the CDR3 is 17 residues. Per germline, CDR1 ENHRY and CDR2 SYGVKD. V shed 11 bases, J shed 5 bases, and the junction held 16 bases outside the gene matches. The CDR3 DNA is TGTGCCGCCCGACGGCGACTAGCGGGAGTCTCTGACAATGAGCAGTTCTTC. It specifies CAARRRLAGVSDNEQFF.

This clone was counted only a few times. The rearrangement joins TRBV5-6 to TRBJ2-5; 8 bases are a match to TRBD1. The junction had 6 bases not matched to a gene; V was cut back by 3 bases and J by 5 bases. Per germline, CDR1 SGHDT and CDR2 YYEEEE. This CDR3 is built from 14 residues. The CDR3 DNA reads TGTGCCAGCAGCTCGGACAGGGCGAGGGAGACCCAGTACTTC. Protein product: CASSSDRARETQYF. Variable domain in full (rest from reference TRBV5-6 and TRBJ2-5): DAGVTQSPTHLIKTRGQQVTLRCSPKSGHDTVSWYQQALGQGPQFIFQYYEEEERQRGNFPDRFSGHQFPNYSSELNVNALLLGDSALYLCASSSDRARETQYFGPGTRLLVL.

This clone showed up just once. The junction differs from germline at one of its ends, possibly a read error. This chain links TRBV7-9 with TRBJ2-7, with 9 bases lining up with TRBD1. Germline V lookup: CDR1 SEHNR, CDR2 FQNEAQ (reference sequence). The CDR3 contains 13 residues. The CDR3 nucleotides read TGTTCCAGCAGCCGGGACAGGGCCTACGAGCAGTACTTC. This gives the protein CSSSRDRAYEQYF. Filled out from reference TRBV7-9 and TRBJ2-7, the complete variable domain reads DTGVSQNPRHKITKRGQNVTFRCDPISEHNRLYWYRQTLGQGPEFLTYFQNEAQLEKSRLLSDRFSAERPKGSFSTLEIQRTEQGDSAMYLCSSSRDRAYEQYFGPGTRLTVT.

V and J are TRBV2 and TRBJ1-1, with 10 bases lining up with TRBD1. The CDR3 runs 17 residues. Germline assignment: CDR1 SNHLY and CDR2 FYNNEI. J was trimmed by 4 bases and V by 4 bases; bases with no gene match: 12. This CDR3 is CASSAKTGGAWGTEAFF. CDR3 DNA sequence: TGTGCCAGCAGTGCAAAGACAGGGGGCGCGTGGGGCACTGAAGCTTTCTTT.

The V and J genes are TRBV27 and TRBJ1-2; TRBD1 aligns across 8 bases. CDR3 length: 14 amino acids. CDR1 and CDR2 (germline): MNHEY, SMNVEV (reference sequence). Trimming took 8 bases from V and 2 from J; bases not matched to a gene: 7. CDR3 nucleotide sequence: TGTGCCAGCCGCTTACAGGGGGAAAACTATGGCTACACCTTC. Translation: CASRLQGENYGYTF.